The clone carrying this TCR beta chain was observed a handful of times. Its antigen is currently unknown. This entry comes from a study of regulatory T cells in long-lasting Graves disease. Arm-PCR of CDR3 regions with iRepertoire HTBI primers generated TCR beta libraries. TCRdb itself ran the multiplex PCR reads through MiXCR, one entry per CDR3 protein. The profile shows 700,000 or so distinct CDR3 sequences, around 30% of them singletons. Time point reported: persistent/refractory GD, antithyroid drugs over 5 years with positive TRAb. PBMC RNA was the source of the TCR library. The study, taken as a whole, reports: Peripheral blood alone, not thyroid tissue, underwent study. Limited samples may have lowered accuracy.

The TCR sequence derives from a female donor with Graves disease. Sequencing used peripheral blood mononuclear cells (PBMCs), obtained when the disease was refractory, from a patient treated with antithyroid drugs.

CDR3 DNA: TGTGCCAGCAGCTTGGGGGTAGCGAACACCGGGGAGCTGTTTTTT. This encodes CASSLGVANTGELFF. The chain carries TRBV11-2 and TRBJ2-2; TRBD1 or TRBD2 may be the D gene (5 bases each). Germline V gene lookup returns CDR1 SGHAT and CDR2 FQNNGV. The germline V and J ends were trimmed by 3 bases and 0 bases, with 8 bases remaining between them. This CDR3 is built from 15 residues. Together with reference TRBV11-2 and TRBJ2-2, the CDR3 gives the full variable domain: EAGVAQSPRYKIIEKRQSVAFWCNPISGHATLYWYQQILGQGPKLLIQFQNNGVVDDSQLPKDRFSAERLKGVDSTLKIQPAKLEDSAVYLCASSLGVANTGELFFGEGSRLTVL.